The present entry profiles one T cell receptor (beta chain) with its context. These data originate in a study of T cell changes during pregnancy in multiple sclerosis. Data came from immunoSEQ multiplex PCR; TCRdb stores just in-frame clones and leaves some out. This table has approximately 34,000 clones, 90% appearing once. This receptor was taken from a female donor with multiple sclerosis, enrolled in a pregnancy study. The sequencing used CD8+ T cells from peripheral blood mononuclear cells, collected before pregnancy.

Here the CDR3 reads CSVEGKWAGGKNIQYF. Here the CDR3 DNA reads TGCAGCGTTGAAGGAAAGTGGGCAGGGGGCAAAAACATTCAGTACTTC. This chain connects TRBV29-1 to TRBJ2-4, with 7 bases lining up with TRBD1. There are 16 residues in the CDR3. After removal of 1 base from V and 3 bases from J, the junction contained 9 bases not matched to a gene. Germline V gene sequence: CDR1 SQVTM, CDR2 ANQGSEA.